The rows below give T cell receptor beta chains drawn from one sample of a study of blood T cell repertoires in COVID-19. Clones were sequenced by immunoSEQ multiplex PCR, and TCRdb holds only the in-frame ones, with some missing. The repertoire holds 490,000 or so clones, 75% to 90% seen once, with approximately 8% in the top ten. Material for sequencing was PBMCs or T cells enriched from blood (not recorded which). These TCRs come from an older woman who had recovered from COVID-19. The CDR3 runs from the conserved cysteine through the conserved F or W. D genes are given only for firm matches. Clone size appears in some rows only: once, few, many, or a class for an expanded clone.

V	length	J	D	size	CDR3	DNA
TRBV2	13	TRBJ1-1	NA	NA	CASSGSLNTEAFF	TGTGCCAGCAGTGGGAGTCTGAACACTGAAGCTTTCTTT
TRBV12-5	14	TRBJ2-3	NA	NA	CASGSERSTDTQYF	TGTGCTAGTGGTTCCGAGCGGAGCACAGATACGCAGTATTTT
TRBV3-1/TRBV3-2	13	TRBJ2-1	NA	NA	CASSRRGSNEQFF	TGTGCCAGCAGCCGCCGGGGATCCAATGAGCAGTTCTTC
TRBV5-1	15	TRBJ2-2	TRBD2	NA	CASRLRGGSTGELFF	TGCGCCAGCCGGTTACGGGGCGGGAGCACCGGGGAGCTGTTTTTT
TRBV27	14	TRBJ1-5	TRBD1	NA	CASSPDRGNQPQHF	TGTGCCAGCAGCCCCGACAGGGGCAATCAGCCCCAGCATTTT
TRBV7-2	13	TRBJ2-2	NA	NA	CASSLDQVGELFF	TGTGCCAGCAGCCTAGACCAGGTGGGGGAGCTGTTTTTT
TRBV10-3	13	TRBJ1-3	NA	NA	CAISESAGNTIYF	TGTGCCATCAGTGAGTCAGCCGGAAACACCATATATTTT
TRBV28	14	TRBJ1-2	TRBD1	few	CASSKGTGGYGYTF	TGTGCCAGCAGTAAGGGGACAGGGGGCTATGGCTACACCTTC
TRBV5-4	14	TRBJ2-5	TRBD2	NA	CASSPQTSGGTQYF	TGTGCCAGCAGCCCCCAGACTAGCGGGGGGACCCAGTACTTC
TRBV19	14	TRBJ1-5	NA	NA	CASSKGSLLQPQHF	TGTGCCAGTAGTAAGGGGTCCTTATTACAGCCCCAGCATTTT
TRBV29-1	12	TRBJ2-2	NA	NA	CSVRSESGELFF	TGCAGCGTCCGTTCGGAGAGCGGGGAGCTGTTTTTT
TRBV3-1/TRBV3-2	16	TRBJ2-5	TRBD1	once	CASSQTGTGGRETQYF	TGTGCCAGCAGCCAAACGGGGACAGGGGGGAGAGAGACCCAGTACTTC
TRBV7-8	16	TRBJ1-6	TRBD1	once	CASSFTGGRLNSPLHF	TGTGCCAGCAGCTTTACAGGGGGCCGACTTAATTCACCCCTCCACTTT
TRBV27	15	TRBJ2-7	TRBD1	NA	CASSDPGQGAHEQYF	TGTGCCAGCAGTGACCCGGGACAGGGGGCCCACGAGCAGTACTTC
TRBV29-1	14	TRBJ2-7	TRBD1	NA	CSATSGTGGHEQYF	TGCAGCGCCACGTCCGGGACAGGGGGCCACGAGCAGTACTTC
TRBV27	13	TRBJ2-3	NA	NA	CASSSWGWDTQYF	TGTGCCAGCAGTAGTTGGGGCTGGGATACGCAGTATTTT
TRBV18	15	TRBJ1-1	TRBD1	once	CASSPGQGLNTEAFF	TGTGCCAGCTCACCGGGACAGGGATTGAACACTGAAGCTTTCTTT
TRBV10-3	15	TRBJ2-2	TRBD1	NA	CAISEGGPNTGELFF	TGTGCCATCAGTGAAGGGGGCCCGAACACCGGGGAGCTGTTTTTT
TRBV3-1/TRBV3-2	15	TRBJ1-1	TRBD1	NA	CASSPFGTVNTEAFF	TGTGCCAGCAGCCCATTCGGGACAGTAAACACTGAAGCTTTCTTT
TRBV18	19	TRBJ1-1	TRBD1	NA	CASSPRAARDRGMNTEAFF	TGTGCCAGCTCACCTCGGGCAGCTAGGGACAGGGGCATGAACACTGAAGCTTTCTTT
TRBV4-1	15	TRBJ1-5	TRBD1	NA	CASSQTGGGNQPQHF	TGCGCCAGCAGCCAAACAGGGGGTGGCAATCAGCCCCAGCATTTT
TRBV7-9	14	TRBJ2-7	TRBD1	NA	CASSRRDRAYEQYF	TGTGCCAGCAGCCGCCGGGACAGGGCTTACGAGCAGTACTTC
TRBV10-3	16	TRBJ1-1	TRBD1	NA	CAISEGYSGGSTEAFF	TGTGCCATCAGTGAGGGGTATTCAGGGGGAAGCACTGAAGCTTTCTTT
TRBV3-1/TRBV3-2	16	TRBJ1-6	NA	once	CASSQLVSSYNSPLHF	TGTGCCAGCAGCCAACTGGTGAGCTCCTATAATTCACCCCTCCACTTT
TRBV29-1	13	TRBJ1-1	NA	NA	CSESRGLGTEAFF	TGCAGCGAGTCCAGGGGTCTCGGCACTGAAGCTTTCTTT